What follows describes a single T cell receptor beta chain. Its binding antigen is unknown. Base quality data are lacking; no much larger clone is found one base away. The immunoSEQ Assay, a bias-controlled multiplex PCR, was used to amplify TCRbeta CDR3 regions from genomic DNA. The original pipeline was this. The number of nucleated cells in each sample was estimated by amplification of reference gene primers within the assay. To quantify the absolute abundance of each unique TCRbeta CDR3 rearrangement, sequence reads were collapsed and filtered. Productive Simpson clonality was computed per sample as the square root of Simpson's diversity index over productive rearrangements. The table was pulled from immuneACCESS by TCRdb, which kept in-frame rearrangements only. Such tables lose some clones; where checked, under half of the loss comes from unresolved V genes, and the rest has no known cause. That table supplies the V and J calls and clone size; D and trimming were determined from the DNA. For this sample the table gives 15,000 to 20,000 clones, of which about 87% were detected only once. Of the sample, 5% is held by the ten largest clones.

Participants in the prospective study were enrolled through a virtual design, were aged roughly 18 to 100 years, and lived in 24 United States geographic areas. Cohort assignment in the prospective study relied on participant-reported clinical history from a screening survey and a study questionnaire. For ImmuneRACE Cohort 3, a participant was defined as recovered based on two consecutive negative NP/OP PCR tests, clearance by a healthcare professional, or resolution of symptoms. Mobile phlebotomists in the prospective study collected whole blood, serum and a nasopharyngeal or oropharyngeal swab from every participant. Additional blood draws and questionnaires over an approximately 2-month period could optionally be provided by prospective study participants. Before DNA extraction, blood samples from the prospective study were shipped at room temperature or frozen. The data were obtained in a study of blood T cell repertoires in COVID-19 (dated by TCRdb to about 2020). Concerning the study at large: Collaborator samples came from the United States, Italy and Spain and covered acute and convalescent phases of COVID-19. The material from the prospective study consisted of cDNA or gDNA derived from T cells, B-cell-depleted T cells, or PBMCs. Subjects who had been exposed to COVID-19, were actively infected with it, or had recovered from it provided the deeply sampled blood TCRbeta repertoires that made up the dataset. The repertoires were made available in a free public database intended to serve as a resource for research on the immune response to SARS-CoV-2. Samples were obtained from the ongoing ImmuneRACE study (first 160 participants) and from approximately 1,200 subjects provided by 6 global collaborators. A de-identified subject ID, COVID-19 status, age in years and sex were almost always included in the sample metadata. HLA class I and class II types, where available, came from metadata supplied by the sample provider rather than from assay-based typing. The research as a whole found: Clinical and demographic metadata were provided uncurated, with the amount varying by source and participant.

V is pruned by 0 bases and J by 4 bases, leaving 4 bases of the junction without a gene match. From the cysteine through the phenylalanine, the CDR3 covers 17 amino acids. The sequence is cut down to CDR3 DNA, 51 bases in frame from base 1. The germline V gene gives CDR1 as SGHRS and CDR2 as YFSETQ. This receptor was identified in a woman between 25 and 40 years old who had recovered from COVID-19. Sequenced: PBMCs or T cells enriched from blood (not recorded which). The rearrangement combines TRBV5-1 with TRBJ2-5; 15 of the junction bases match TRBD2. The base sequence is TGCGCCAGCAGCTTGGGGACTAGCGGGGGGGCCCTAGAGACCCAGTACTTC. Translation gives CASSLGTSGGALETQYF.